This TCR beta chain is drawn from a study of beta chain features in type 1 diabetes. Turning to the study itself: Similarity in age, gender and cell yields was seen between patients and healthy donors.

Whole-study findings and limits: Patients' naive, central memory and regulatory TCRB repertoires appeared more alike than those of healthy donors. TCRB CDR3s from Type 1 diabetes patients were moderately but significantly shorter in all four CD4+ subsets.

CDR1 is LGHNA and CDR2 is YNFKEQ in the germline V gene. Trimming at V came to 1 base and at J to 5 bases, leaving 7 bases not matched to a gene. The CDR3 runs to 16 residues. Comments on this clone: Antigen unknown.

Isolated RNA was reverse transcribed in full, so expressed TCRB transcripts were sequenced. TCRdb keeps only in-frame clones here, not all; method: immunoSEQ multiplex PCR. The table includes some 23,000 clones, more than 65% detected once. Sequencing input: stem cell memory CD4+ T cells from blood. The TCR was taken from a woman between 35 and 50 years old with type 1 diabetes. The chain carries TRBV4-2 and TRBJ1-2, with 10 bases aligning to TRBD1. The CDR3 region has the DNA TGTGCCAGCAGCCAAGCCTTGACAGGGGGCGCTTATGGCTACACCTTC. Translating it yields CASSQALTGGAYGYTF.